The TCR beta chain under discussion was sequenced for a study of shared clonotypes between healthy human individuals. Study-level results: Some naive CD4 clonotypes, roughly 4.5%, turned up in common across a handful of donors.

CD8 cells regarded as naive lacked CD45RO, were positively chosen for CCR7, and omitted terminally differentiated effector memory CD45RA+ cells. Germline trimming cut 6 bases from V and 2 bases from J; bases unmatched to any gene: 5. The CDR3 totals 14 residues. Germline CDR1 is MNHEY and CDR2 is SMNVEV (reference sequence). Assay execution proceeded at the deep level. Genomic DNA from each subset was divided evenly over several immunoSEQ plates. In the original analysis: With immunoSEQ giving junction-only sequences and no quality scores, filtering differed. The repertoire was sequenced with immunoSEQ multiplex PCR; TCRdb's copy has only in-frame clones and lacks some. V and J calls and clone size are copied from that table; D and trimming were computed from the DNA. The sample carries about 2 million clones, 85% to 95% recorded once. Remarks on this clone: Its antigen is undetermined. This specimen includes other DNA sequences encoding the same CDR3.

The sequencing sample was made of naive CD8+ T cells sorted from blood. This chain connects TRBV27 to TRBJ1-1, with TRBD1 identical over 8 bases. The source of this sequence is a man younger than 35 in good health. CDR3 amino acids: CASSLTGANTEAFF. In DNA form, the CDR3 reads TGTGCCAGCAGCCTGACAGGGGCCAACACTGAAGCTTTCTTT.